Listed here are 17 T cell receptor beta chains from one sample, sequenced in a study of blood T cell repertoires in COVID-19 (dated by TCRdb to the early 2020s). Library prep was done by the immunoSEQ multiplex PCR assay. TCRdb obtained this table from immuneACCESS and retained in-frame rearrangements with V and J assigned. These tables miss some clones; where compared with another copy, unresolved V genes account for less than half of the shortfall, and the remainder is unexplained. The sample table holds under 200,000 clones, of which roughly 80% were seen once. Approximately 3% of the sample goes to the ten largest clones. The sequenced sample was peripheral blood. The receptors stem from a man between 65 and 80 years old with acute or convalescent COVID-19.

The gene calls are TRBV24-1 and TRBJ2-2; 7 bases match TRBD1. V shed 4 bases, J shed 6 bases, and the junction held 7 bases outside the gene matches. Germline loops: CDR1 KGHDR, CDR2 SFDVKD. The CDR3 is 15 residues long. DNA for the CDR3: TGTGCCACCAGTGACCACGCCAGGGGGTCCGGGGAGCTGTTTTTT. This gives the protein CATSDHARGSGELFF.

This clone showed up just a few times. The V call is TRBV2, the J call TRBJ2-1; TRBD2 matches 12 bases. Germline-derived CDR1 and CDR2 are SNHLY and FYNNEI. J gave up 5 bases and V 6 bases, and 5 bases lay outside the gene matches. The CDR3 runs to 15 residues. The CDR3 nucleotides are TGTGCCAGCAGGCTAGCGGGGGGGCCTAACAATGAGCAGTTCTTC. Its translation is CASRLAGGPNNEQFF.

This clone was seen at least ten times. This CDR3 reads CASSETGTLNSPLHF. CDR3 bases: TGTGCCAGCAGCGAGACAGGGACCCTTAATTCACCCCTCCACTTT. The rearrangement joins TRBV9 to TRBJ1-6; 7 nucleotides line up with TRBD1. The CDR3 length is 15 residues. Trimming at V came to 3 bases and at J to 6 bases, leaving 6 bases not matched to a gene. From germline, CDR1 is SGDLS and CDR2 YYNGEE.

As concerns this clone: Other nucleotide sequences in the sample specify the same CDR3. V usage is TRBV3-1 (or the pseudogene TRBV3-2) and J usage is TRBJ1-2, with unresolved D. This CDR3 spans 13 amino acids. V shed 1 base and J shed 6 bases, with 9 bases lying between them. Germline CDR1 reads LGHDT; CDR2 reads YNNKEL (reference sequence). CDR3: CASSQGALNGYTF. In nucleotides, the CDR3 is TGTGCCAGCAGCCAAGGGGCCCTTAATGGCTACACCTTC.

The V gene is TRBV5-5, the J gene TRBJ1-4; no definite D call. V was cut by 6 bases and J by 0 bases, with 15 bases left in between. This CDR3 has 16 amino acids. Germline CDR1 reads SGHKS; CDR2 reads YYEKEE (reference sequence). CDR3 protein: CASKNVPGTTNEKLFF. CDR3 DNA: TGTGCCAGCAAAAACGTCCCGGGGACAACTAATGAAAAACTGTTTTTT.

The V call is TRBV4-2, the J call TRBJ2-1; tentatively, D is TRBD2 (5 bases). Germline CDR1 LGHNA, CDR2 YNFKEQ. The CDR3 is made up of 15 amino acids. Trimming removed 0 bases from V and 1 base from J, with 7 bases in between. CDR3 residues: CASSQESGSYNEQFF. In DNA, the CDR3 is TGTGCCAGCAGCCAAGAGAGCGGTTCCTACAATGAGCAGTTCTTC.

The table lists this clone with a few counts. V usage is TRBV6-2 or TRBV6-3 and J usage is TRBJ2-2; tentatively, D is TRBD1 (5 bases). Trimming stripped 5 bases from V and 4 bases from J, with 11 bases between. Germline CDR1 is MNHEY and CDR2 is SVGEGT. CDR3 length: 14 amino acids. The chain's CDR3 is CASSNRRGTGELFF. The CDR3 region has the DNA TGTGCCAGCAGTAACAGGCGTGGCACCGGGGAGCTGTTTTTT.

The chain employs TRBV18 and TRBJ1-5; 7 positions match TRBD1. The trim removed 4 bases at V and 7 bases at J, leaving 7 bases unmatched. The germline gives CDR1 KGHSH, CDR2 LQKENI. The CDR3 runs 14 residues. The CDR3 loop is CASSLDRVRQPQHF. In nucleotides, the CDR3 is TGTGCCAGCTCACTTGACAGGGTCAGGCAGCCCCAGCATTTT.

This clone has just a few counts. The J gene is TRBJ2-1, the V gene TRBV19; 7 bases fit TRBD1. The CDR3 runs to 15 residues. Per germline, CDR1 LNHDA and CDR2 SQIVND (reference sequence). With 6 bases clipped from V and 3 bases from J, the junction kept 8 bases outside the gene matches. CDR3 nucleotides: TGTGCCAGTAGAACGACAGGGTTTAACTACAATGAGCAGTTCTTC. Its protein product is CASRTTGFNYNEQFF. The complete variable domain, with remaining parts taken from reference TRBV19 and TRBJ2-1, reads DGGITQSPKYLFRKEGQNVTLSCEQNLNHDAMYWYRQDPGQGLRLIYYSQIVNDFQKGDIAEGYSVSREKKESFPLTVTSAQKNPTAFYLCASRTTGFNYNEQFFGPGTRLTVL.

The chain recombines TRBV10-3 with TRBJ1-1; D may be TRBD1 (5 bases). The CDR3 extends over 12 amino acids. Trimming stripped 7 bases from V and 1 base from J, with 7 bases between. Looked up from germline, CDR1 is ENHRY and CDR2 is SYGVKD. CDR3 sequence (DNA): TGTGCCATCAAGCAGGGGAACACTGAAGCTTTCTTT. Translation gives CAIKQGNTEAFF.

V is TRBV5-5 and J is TRBJ2-7, with TRBD2 identical over 7 bases. V trimming: 3 bases; J trimming: 2 bases; junction bases outside the gene matches: 14. Germline V gene lookup returns CDR1 SGHKS and CDR2 YYEKEE (reference sequence). This CDR3 has 17 residues. The CDR3 is CASSSLPSTGGPYEQYF. The DNA for the CDR3 is TGTGCCAGCAGCTCTCTTCCTTCGACGGGGGGACCCTACGAGCAGTACTTC.

The chain employs TRBV6-6 and TRBJ2-3, with 11 bases fitting TRBD1. V lost 4 bases to trimming and J lost 4 bases; unmatched junction nucleotides: 7. Germline values: CDR1 MNHNY, CDR2 SVGAGI (reference sequence). The CDR3 is 16 amino acids. The CDR3 loop is CASSWAGGQGADTQYF. The CDR3, as DNA: TGTGCCAGCAGTTGGGCGGGGGGACAGGGGGCAGATACGCAGTATTTT.

This chain connects TRBV5-4 to TRBJ1-6; no clear D. Germline V gives CDR1 SGHNT, CDR2 YYREEE (reference sequence). The CDR3 length is 13 residues. Trimming removed 4 bases at V and 7 bases at J, with 9 bases between. CDR3 loop: CASSGSGNSPLHF. The CDR3 nucleotides read TGTGCCAGCAGCGGCTCAGGAAATTCACCCCTCCACTTT.

The V call is TRBV7-9, the J call TRBJ2-5; D is ambiguous. Trimming cost V 5 bases and J 5 bases, with 12 bases left between them. CDR3 size: 13 residues. In germline, CDR1 is SEHNR, CDR2 FQNEAQ (reference sequence). Written as DNA, the CDR3 is TGTGCCAGCAGCCCCCTTTCCGGGGAGACCCAGTACTTC. Residues: CASSPLSGETQYF.

The chain has TRBV25-1 and TRBJ1-4, with D uncertain. Germline loops: CDR1 MGHDK, CDR2 SYGVNS. V was cut by 3 bases and J by 8 bases, with 22 bases left in between. The CDR3 has 17 amino acids. The CDR3 nucleotides read TGTGCCAGCAGTGATTCCACCTCAGGACTAATGAGGGAAAAACTGTTTTTT. Protein: CASSDSTSGLMREKLFF.

V is TRBV7-9 and J is TRBJ2-5; TRBD1 agrees at 7 bases. This CDR3 region has 16 residues. With 1 base clipped from V and 2 bases from J, the junction kept 7 bases outside the gene matches. Germline lookup yields CDR1 SEHNR and CDR2 FQNEAQ (reference sequence). CDR3 sequence: CASSLEWPGQQETQYF. As DNA, the CDR3 is TGTGCCAGCAGCTTAGAATGGCCGGGACAGCAAGAGACCCAGTACTTC.

The rearrangement links TRBV6-5 to TRBJ1-3, with D perhaps TRBD1 (5 bases). This CDR3 comprises 13 residues. V was shortened by 9 bases and J by 0 bases, with 9 bases between the two germline ends. Germline-derived CDR1 and CDR2 are MNHEY and SVGAGI. Written as DNA, the CDR3 is TGTGCCAGTATCGACAGCTCTGGAAACACCATATATTTT. It translates to CASIDSSGNTIYF.